The sequence of this T cell receptor (beta chain) was determined in a study of blood T cells in healthy people across ages. General study findings and limits: With age, beta diversity per million T cells declined roughly linearly, significantly by approximately 40. Long-lived donors carried more naive CD4+ cells and greater diversity than aged donors.

This clonotype showed up many times. Its antigen is undetermined. Each donor supplied ten milliliters of peripheral blood. Together with a sample-barcoded 5' primer, a J-beta primer mix was included in a second PCR lasting roughly 6 to 12 cycles. CDR3-containing paired-end reads numbering at least 2.5 million came from each sample. TCRdb reprocessed the 5' RACE reads via MiXCR and lists one record per CDR3 protein. The sample holds 1.5 million to 2 million distinct CDR3 sequences, roughly 27% seen once. Germline V gene sequence: CDR1 DFQATT, CDR2 SNEGSKA (reference sequence). CDR3 length equals 10 residues. The V and J ends lost 5 bases and 9 bases, in that order; junction bases with no gene match: 1.

The genes are TRBV20-1 and TRBJ2-4; 7 nucleotides match TRBD2. The TCR was taken from a woman aged 30 to 39 in good health. Sequenced material: blood. CDR3 bases: TGCAGTGCTGGGAGGGGCATTCAGTACTTC. It encodes CSAGRGIQYF.